Below are 32 T cell receptor beta chains sequenced from a single sample in a study of tumor T cells in aggressive B-cell lymphoma. Using immunoSEQ multiplex PCR, the repertoire was profiled, and TCRdb retains in-frame clones only, with some absent. Among 7,000 to 9,500 clones listed, roughly 81% were seen once. Sequencing was performed on tumor tissue. The receptors derive from an adult with diffuse large B cell lymphoma.

This rearrangement joins TRBV18 to TRBJ2-1; the D is unclear. V lost 2 bases and J 7 bases, leaving 15 bases between the germline ends. Germline CDR1 and CDR2: KGHSH and LQKENI. The CDR3 covers 15 residues. CDR3 nucleotides: TGTGCCAGCTCACCAGCCCTGCCCCCTATGAATGAGCAGTTCTTC. Translating it yields CASSPALPPMNEQFF.

The chain is built from TRBV28 and TRBJ2-5; TRBD1 matches at 10 bases. The germline CDR1 and CDR2 sequences are MDHEN and SYDVKM. The CDR3 loop spans 18 amino acids. With V trimmed by 1 base and J by 1 base, 9 bases remained unmatched. The CDR3 DNA is TGTGCCAGCAGTTTATCTGGGACAGGGGATTTTAGCCAAGAGACCCAGTACTTC. Translating it yields CASSLSGTGDFSQETQYF.

This clone was recorded once. The chain employs TRBV7-3 and TRBJ2-1; D is possibly TRBD2 (6 bases). The CDR3 is made up of 15 amino acids. The germline CDR1 and CDR2 sequences are SGHTA and FQGTGA. Trimming shortened V by 5 bases and J by 0 bases, and 11 bases separated the two germline ends. CDR3 loop: CASSPGLYSYNEQFF. The CDR3 DNA reads TGTGCCAGCAGCCCGGGACTTTACTCCTACAATGAGCAGTTCTTC. Full variable domain (remainder filled in from reference TRBV7-3 and TRBJ2-1): GAGVSQTPSNKVTEKGKYVELRCDPISGHTALYWYRQSLGQGPEFLIYFQGTGAADDSGLPNDRFFAVRPEGSVSTLKIQRTERGDSAVYLCASSPGLYSYNEQFFGPGTRLTVL.

In the case of this clone: The sample has other DNA sequences that encode this CDR3 too. The V gene is TRBV4-3, the J gene TRBJ1-2; the match to TRBD1 covers 12 bases. V lost 6 bases and J lost 8; bases outside the gene matches: 7. Germline lookup yields CDR1 LGHNA and CDR2 YSLEER. This CDR3 has 14 amino acids. For the CDR3, the DNA is TGCGCCAGCAGTTCCGGGACAGGGGGCTGGGGCTACACCTTC. Encoded protein: CASSSGTGGWGYTF.

The chain joins TRBV19 to TRBJ1-5; no clear D. Germline V gives CDR1 LNHDA, CDR2 SQIVND (reference sequence). The V and J ends lost 4 bases and 4 bases respectively, with 14 bases between them. This CDR3 is 15 amino acids long. This CDR3 is CASSKPGAGNQPQHF. Written as DNA, the CDR3 is TGTGCCAGTAGTAAGCCCGGAGCGGGGAATCAGCCCCAGCATTTT.

V usage is TRBV5-1 and J usage is TRBJ1-2, with 9 bases matching TRBD1. The CDR3 length is 13 residues. V was clipped by 4 bases and J by 3 bases; unmatched bases: 1. Germline V CDR1 and CDR2: SGHRS, YFSETQ. The CDR3 sequence is CASSRTGDYGYTF. The CDR3 coding sequence is TGCGCCAGCAGCAGGACAGGGGACTATGGCTACACCTTC.

This rearrangement joins TRBV7-2 to TRBJ2-7, with 7 positions matching TRBD1. This CDR3 is built from 18 residues. J gave up 0 bases and V 2 bases, and 13 bases lay outside the gene matches. CDR1 is SGHTA, CDR2 FQGNSA, per germline. The CDR3 nucleotides are TGTGCCAGCAGCTTAAGCCCCGGCACAGGGGACACCTCCTACGAGCAGTACTTC. Protein product: CASSLSPGTGDTSYEQYF.

The chain couples TRBV28 to TRBJ2-1, with unresolved D. The CDR3 is 15 residues long. Germline values: CDR1 MDHEN, CDR2 SYDVKM. V dropped 8 bases and J dropped 0 bases, with 14 bases sitting between them. CDR3 bases: TGTGCCAGCCCCCCGAGGTCTAGCTCCTACAATGAGCAGTTCTTC. Protein product: CASPPRSSSYNEQFF.

The gene calls are TRBV9 and TRBJ1-4; D is undetermined. Trimming left V 4 bases short and J 6 bases short, with 10 bases between. This CDR3 contains 13 residues. The V gene's germline CDR1 is SGDLS and CDR2 YYNGEE. CDR3 in DNA: TGTGCCAGCAGCCGGGGTGAGGATGAAAAACTGTTTTTT. Its translation is CASSRGEDEKLFF.

The chain employs TRBV4-1 and TRBJ1-4; 7 nucleotides align to TRBD1. The CDR3 sequence is 15 residues long. Per the germline V gene, CDR1 is MGHRA and CDR2 is YSYEKL. Germline trimming cut 4 bases from V and 4 bases from J; bases unmatched to any gene: 6. The CDR3 nucleotides are TGCGCCAGCAGCCGACCGGGACAGATTAATGAAAAACTGTTTTTT. This translates into CASSRPGQINEKLFF.

CDR3 amino acids: CASSPRDNSYEQYF. CDR3 nucleotides: TGCGCCAGCAGCCCTCGGGACAACTCCTACGAGCAGTACTTC. This rearrangement joins TRBV4-1 to TRBJ2-5; D perhaps matches TRBD1 (6 bases). The closer fit of TRBJ2-7 to the DNA end suggests the J call may be wrong. The CDR3 sequence is 14 residues long. Germline V gene sequence: CDR1 MGHRA, CDR2 YSYEKL.

The V call is TRBV2, the J call TRBJ1-2; 9 positions agree with TRBD1. The germline V gene encodes CDR1 SNHLY and CDR2 FYNNEI. This CDR3 is 15 amino acids long. V gave up 2 bases and J gave up 5 bases; unmatched junction bases: 6. Written as DNA, the CDR3 is TGTGCCAGCAGTGAACAAGACAGGGGGAAGTATGGCTACACCTTC. It is translated as CASSEQDRGKYGYTF.

The chain couples TRBV4-3 to TRBJ1-1; 7 bases map to TRBD1. Germline assignment: CDR1 LGHNA and CDR2 YSLEER. Losses at the gene ends were 1 base for V and 0 bases for J; bases not matched to a gene: 5. This CDR3 spans 16 amino acids. The DNA for the CDR3 is TGCGCCAGCAGCCAAGCTAGCGGGACAGTGAACACTGAAGCTTTCTTT. Translation: CASSQASGTVNTEAFF.

The V gene is TRBV18, the J gene TRBJ1-1; D call uncertain. Germline V gene data show CDR1 as KGHSH and CDR2 as LQKENI. V lost 1 base to trimming and J lost 5 bases, with 11 bases between them. CDR3 size: 14 residues. The CDR3: CASSPLPSGTEAFF. The CDR3 bases are TGTGCCAGCTCACCACTACCCTCGGGGACTGAAGCTTTCTTT.

This clone was seen once. V gene TRBV4-3 combines with J gene TRBJ1-4; the D gene is possibly TRBD1 (6 bases). Germline V gene lookup returns CDR1 LGHNA and CDR2 YSLEER. This CDR3 has 15 amino acids. The ends were cut back, 1 base at V and 6 bases at J, with 12 bases in the middle. The DNA of the CDR3 is TGCGCCAGCAGCCAAGGAAGGGCAGGGGATGAAAAACTGTTTTTT. Its protein is CASSQGRAGDEKLFF.

This clone was detected once. This rearrangement joins TRBV29-1 to TRBJ1-2, with D tentatively TRBD1 (5 bases). CDR3 length: 12 amino acids. In germline, CDR1 is SQVTM, CDR2 ANQGSEA. Trimming took 4 bases from V and 4 from J, leaving 10 bases between them. CDR3 protein: CSVGLGGYGYTF. As DNA, the CDR3 is TGCAGCGTTGGTCTCGGGGGCTATGGCTACACCTTC.

This clone was recorded only once. The chain links TRBV6-6 to TRBJ1-2; 7 bases line up with TRBD1. The CDR3 spans 13 residues. V gave up 4 bases and J gave up 4 bases; unmatched junction bases: 3. From germline, CDR1 is MNHNY and CDR2 SVGAGI (reference sequence). CDR3 residues: CASSLGQVYGYTF. DNA of the CDR3: TGTGCCAGCAGTTTAGGACAGGTCTATGGCTACACCTTC.

The genes are TRBV10-3 and TRBJ1-3; no firm D call. Trimming pared 0 bases from V and 4 bases from J, leaving 10 bases between. Germline V gene sequence: CDR1 ENHRY, CDR2 SYGVKD. The CDR3 extends over 15 amino acids. The CDR3 region is CAISESPGLGNTIYF. The DNA for the CDR3 is TGTGCCATCAGTGAGTCTCCCGGGTTGGGAAACACCATATATTTT.

The chain recombines TRBV7-9 with TRBJ1-3, with no clear D. The CDR3 is 15 residues long. V lost 4 bases to trimming and J lost 4 bases, with 14 bases between them. The germline V gene encodes CDR1 SEHNR and CDR2 FQNEAQ (reference sequence). Here the CDR3 reads CASSWAGSLGNTIYF. CDR3 in DNA: TGTGCCAGCAGCTGGGCGGGTTCTCTGGGAAACACCATATATTTT. Based on the CDR3 plus reference TRBV7-9 and TRBJ1-3, the full variable domain is DTGVSQNPRHKITKRGQNVTFRCDPISEHNRLYWYRQTLGQGPEFLTYFQNEAQLEKSRLLSDRFSAERPKGSFSTLEIQRTEQGDSAMYLCASSWAGSLGNTIYFGEGSWLTVV.

The rearrangement uses TRBV7-2 and TRBJ2-5, with 9 bases identical to TRBD2. V lost 0 bases, J lost 1 base, and 0 bases stayed unmatched. CDR1 and CDR2 (germline): SGHTA, FQGNSA. The CDR3 is made up of 15 amino acids. The CDR3 bases are TGTGCCAGCAGCTTAGCGACTAGCGGCCAAGAGACCCAGTACTTC. Amino acids: CASSLATSGQETQYF. Combining the CDR3 with reference TRBV7-2 and TRBJ2-5 gives the whole variable domain GAGVSQSPSNKVTEKGKDVELRCDPISGHTALYWYRQSLGQGLEFLIYFQGNSAPDKSGLPSDRFSAERTGGSVSTLTIQRTQQEDSAVYLCASSLATSGQETQYFGPGTRLLVL.

CDR3 in amino acids: CASSSGQAPTEAFF. In DNA, the CDR3 is TGTGCCAGCAGTTCGGGACAGGCCCCCACTGAAGCTTTCTTT. The rearrangement uses TRBV28 and TRBJ1-1, with TRBD1 matching over 8 bases. Germline CDR1 is MDHEN and CDR2 is SYDVKM. This CDR3 comprises 14 residues. Trimming removed 4 bases from V and 4 bases from J; junction bases left unmatched: 5. The variable domain in full, completed from reference TRBV28 and TRBJ1-1, reads DVKVTQSSRYLVKRTGEKVFLECVQDMDHENMFWYRQDPGLGLRLIYFSYDVKMKEKGDIPEGYSVSREKKERFSLILESASTNQTSMYLCASSSGQAPTEAFFGQGTRLTVV.

The chain carries TRBV6-6 and TRBJ2-7, with 11 bases lining up with TRBD2. The CDR3 loop spans 14 amino acids. Germline loops: CDR1 MNHNY, CDR2 SVGAGI (reference sequence). V lost 6 bases and J lost 7; bases outside the gene matches: 8. This CDR3 is CASRSSGRSLEQYF. In DNA form, the CDR3 reads TGTGCCAGCAGATCTAGCGGGAGGTCTCTTGAGCAGTACTTC.

The V and J genes are TRBV6-1 and TRBJ2-7; 10 nucleotides match TRBD2. V trimming: 1 base; J trimming: 0 bases; junction bases outside the gene matches: 3. The germline V gene encodes CDR1 MNHNS and CDR2 SASEGT. This CDR3 comprises 16 residues. The CDR3 nucleotides are TGTGCCAGCAGTGAAGAGGTAGCGGGGGGCTCCTACGAGCAGTACTTC. It yields the protein CASSEEVAGGSYEQYF.

CDR3 protein: CATGTSGGTSSYNEQFF. For the CDR3, the DNA is TGTGCCACCGGGACTAGCGGGGGGACGAGCTCCTACAATGAGCAGTTCTTC. V gene TRBV10-3 combines with J gene TRBJ2-1, with TRBD2 matching 15 bases. The CDR3 runs to 17 residues. The trim removed 10 bases at V and 0 bases at J, leaving 7 bases unmatched. From germline, CDR1 is ENHRY and CDR2 SYGVKD.

J is TRBJ1-2 and V is TRBV6-6; the match to TRBD1 covers 10 bases. CDR1 and CDR2 from the germline V gene are MNHNY and SVGAGI (reference sequence). Trimming took 11 bases from V and 4 from J; bases not matched to a gene: 10. This CDR3 spans 14 amino acids. CDR3 nucleotide sequence: TGTGCCGTAAGACAGGGGGCCCTACTCTATGGCTACACCTTC. As protein: CAVRQGALLYGYTF.

The chain joins TRBV5-1 to TRBJ2-1; no reliable D call. The V and J ends lost 4 bases and 10 bases respectively, with 12 bases between them. CDR3 length: 12 residues. Looked up from germline, CDR1 is SGHRS and CDR2 is YFSETQ. CDR3 in amino acids: CASSQAGEEQFF. The DNA of the CDR3 is TGCGCCAGCAGCCAAGCAGGTGAGGAGCAGTTCTTC.

The V call is TRBV7-9, the J call TRBJ1-2; 9 bases fit TRBD1. Germline V gene sequence: CDR1 SEHNR, CDR2 FQNEAQ (reference sequence). There are 16 residues in the CDR3. J gave up 3 bases and V 5 bases, and 10 bases lay outside the gene matches. CDR3 bases: TGTGCCAGCAGCGCCCGACAGGGGGTTATTCACTATGGCTACACCTTC. It is translated as CASSARQGVIHYGYTF. The variable domain in full, completed from reference TRBV7-9 and TRBJ1-2, reads DTGVSQNPRHKITKRGQNVTFRCDPISEHNRLYWYRQTLGQGPEFLTYFQNEAQLEKSRLLSDRFSAERPKGSFSTLEIQRTEQGDSAMYLCASSARQGVIHYGYTFGSGTRLTVV.

The CDR3 protein is CASSDRDRGLGQPQHF. CDR3 nucleotides: TGTGCCAGCAGTGACCGGGACAGGGGCCTCGGGCAGCCCCAGCATTTT. V and J are TRBV2 and TRBJ1-5; TRBD1 matches 10 bases. V gave up 3 bases and J gave up 7 bases; unmatched junction bases: 9. The CDR3 runs to 16 residues. The germline V gene encodes CDR1 SNHLY and CDR2 FYNNEI. The whole variable domain, filled in from reference TRBV2 and TRBJ1-5, reads EPEVTQTPSHQVTQMGQEVILRCVPISNHLYFYWYRQILGQKVEFLVSFYNNEISEKSEIFDDQFSVERPDGSNFTLKIRSTKLEDSAMYFCASSDRDRGLGQPQHFGDGTRLSIL.

The gene calls are TRBV7-2 and TRBJ2-7, with TRBD1 as a possible D gene (6 bases). Trimming cost V 1 base and J 2 bases, with 9 bases left between them. The germline gives CDR1 SGHTA, CDR2 FQGNSA. This CDR3 comprises 14 residues. The CDR3 sequence is CASSLGAGAYEQYF. The CDR3 bases are TGTGCCAGCAGCTTAGGGGCAGGGGCCTACGAGCAGTACTTC. The full variable domain, its missing parts supplied by reference TRBV7-2 and TRBJ2-7, is GAGVSQSPSNKVTEKGKDVELRCDPISGHTALYWYRQSLGQGLEFLIYFQGNSAPDKSGLPSDRFSAERTGGSVSTLTIQRTQQEDSAVYLCASSLGAGAYEQYFGPGTRLTVT.

V is TRBV5-4 and J is TRBJ1-2; possible D gene TRBD1, 5 bases. V lost 1 base and J lost 8, with 15 bases in between. This CDR3 has 14 residues. Germline lookup yields CDR1 SGHNT and CDR2 YYREEE (reference sequence). This chain's CDR3 is CASSLTVSGGGYTF. In DNA form, the CDR3 reads TGTGCCAGCAGCTTGACGGTCTCGGGGGGGGGCTACACCTTC.

About this clone: The junction does not match germline at one end; this may be a read error. V usage is TRBV28 and J usage is TRBJ2-7; 11 bases are shared with TRBD2. The germline V gene encodes CDR1 MDHEN and CDR2 SYDVKM. The CDR3 spans 17 residues. CDR3 sequence reads: CASSSGLAGGTSYEQYF. The CDR3 DNA follows: TGTGCTAGCAGCAGCGGGCTAGCGGGGGGCACCTCCTACGAGCAGTACTTC.

This clone has a handful of counts. The chain links TRBV7-2 to TRBJ2-1, with TRBD2 as a possible D gene (7 bases). V was clipped by 3 bases and J by 1 base, with 10 bases between them. This CDR3 contains 15 residues. CDR1 and CDR2 (germline): SGHTA, FQGNSA. The DNA for the CDR3 is TGTGCCAGCAGCTTGCGGGGGCTATCCTACAATGAGCAGTTCTTC. Protein: CASSLRGLSYNEQFF.